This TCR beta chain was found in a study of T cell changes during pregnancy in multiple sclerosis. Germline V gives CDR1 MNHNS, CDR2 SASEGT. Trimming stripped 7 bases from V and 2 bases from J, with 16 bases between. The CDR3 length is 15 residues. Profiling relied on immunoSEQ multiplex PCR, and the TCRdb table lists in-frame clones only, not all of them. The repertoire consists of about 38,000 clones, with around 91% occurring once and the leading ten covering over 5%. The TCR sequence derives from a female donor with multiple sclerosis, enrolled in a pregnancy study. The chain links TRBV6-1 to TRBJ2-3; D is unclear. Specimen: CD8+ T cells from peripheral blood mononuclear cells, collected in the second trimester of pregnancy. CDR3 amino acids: CASTRMGLLTDTQYF. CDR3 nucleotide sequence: TGTGCCAGCACCAGGATGGGTTTACTCACAGATACGCAGTATTTT.